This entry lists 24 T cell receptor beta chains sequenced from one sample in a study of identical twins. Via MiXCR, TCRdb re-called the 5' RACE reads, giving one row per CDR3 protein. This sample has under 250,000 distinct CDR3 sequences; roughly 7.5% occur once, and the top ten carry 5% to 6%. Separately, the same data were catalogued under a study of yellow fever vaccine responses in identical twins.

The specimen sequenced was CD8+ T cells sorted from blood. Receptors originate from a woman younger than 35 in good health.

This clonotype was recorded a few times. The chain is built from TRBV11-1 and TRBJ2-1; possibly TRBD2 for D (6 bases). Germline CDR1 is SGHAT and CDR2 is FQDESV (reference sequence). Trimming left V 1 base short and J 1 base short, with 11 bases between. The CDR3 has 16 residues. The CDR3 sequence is CASSLVASASYNEQFF. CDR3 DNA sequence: TGTGCCAGCAGCTTAGTAGCTAGCGCTTCCTACAATGAGCAGTTCTTC.

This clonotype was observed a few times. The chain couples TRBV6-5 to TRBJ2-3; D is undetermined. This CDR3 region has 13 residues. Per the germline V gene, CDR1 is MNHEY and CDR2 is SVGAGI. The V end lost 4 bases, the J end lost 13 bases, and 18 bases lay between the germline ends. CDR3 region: CASSWARSVQKYF. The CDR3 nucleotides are TGTGCCAGCAGTTGGGCGCGATCCGTGCAGAAGTATTTT.

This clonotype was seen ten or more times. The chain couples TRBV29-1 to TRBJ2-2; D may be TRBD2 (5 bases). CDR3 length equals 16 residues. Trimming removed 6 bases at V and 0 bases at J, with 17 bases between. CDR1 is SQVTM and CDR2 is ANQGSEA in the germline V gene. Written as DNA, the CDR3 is TGCAGCGTGTTGTCTCGGGAATTAACGAACACCGGGGAGCTGTTTTTT. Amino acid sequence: CSVLSRELTNTGELFF.

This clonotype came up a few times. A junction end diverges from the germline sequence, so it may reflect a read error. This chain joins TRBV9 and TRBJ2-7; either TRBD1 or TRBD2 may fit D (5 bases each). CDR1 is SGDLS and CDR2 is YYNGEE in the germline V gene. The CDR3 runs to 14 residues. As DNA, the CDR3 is TGTGCCAGCAGTGTAGCGTCAGGGCACTACGAGCAGTACTTC. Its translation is CASSVASGHYEQYF.

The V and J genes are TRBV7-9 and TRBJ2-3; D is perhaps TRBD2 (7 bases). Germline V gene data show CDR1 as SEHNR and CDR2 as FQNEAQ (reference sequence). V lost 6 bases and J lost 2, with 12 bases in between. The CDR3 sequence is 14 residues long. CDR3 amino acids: CASRGGGHTDTQYF. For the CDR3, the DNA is TGTGCCAGCAGGGGAGGGGGGCACACAGATACGCAGTATTTT.

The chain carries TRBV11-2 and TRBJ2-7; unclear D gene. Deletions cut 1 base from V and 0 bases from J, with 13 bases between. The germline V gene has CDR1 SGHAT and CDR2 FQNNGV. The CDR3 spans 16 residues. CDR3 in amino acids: CASSLALTWGSYEQYF. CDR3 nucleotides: TGTGCCAGCAGCTTAGCACTGACGTGGGGCTCCTACGAGCAGTACTTC.

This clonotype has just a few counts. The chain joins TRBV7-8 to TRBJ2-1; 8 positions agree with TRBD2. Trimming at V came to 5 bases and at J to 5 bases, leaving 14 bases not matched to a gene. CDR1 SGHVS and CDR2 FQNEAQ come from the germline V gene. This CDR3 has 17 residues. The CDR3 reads CASSTQREYLRNNEQFF. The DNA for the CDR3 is TGTGCCAGCAGCACCCAGCGGGAGTACCTCAGAAACAATGAGCAGTTCTTC.

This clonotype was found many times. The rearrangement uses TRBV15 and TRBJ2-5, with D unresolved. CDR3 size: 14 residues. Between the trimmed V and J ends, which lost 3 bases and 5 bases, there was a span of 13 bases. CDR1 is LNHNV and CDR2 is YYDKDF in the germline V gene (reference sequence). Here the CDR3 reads CATSSRLFLETQYF. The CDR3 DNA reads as TGTGCCACCAGCAGCCGACTTTTTCTTGAGACCCAGTACTTC.

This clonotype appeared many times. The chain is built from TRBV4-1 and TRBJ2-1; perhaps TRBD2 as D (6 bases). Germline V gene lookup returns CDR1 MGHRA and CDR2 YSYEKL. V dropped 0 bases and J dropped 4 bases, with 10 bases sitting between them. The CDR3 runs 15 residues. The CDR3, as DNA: TGCGCCAGCAGCCAAGATCCGGCGGGATACAATGAGCAGTTCTTC. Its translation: CASSQDPAGYNEQFF.

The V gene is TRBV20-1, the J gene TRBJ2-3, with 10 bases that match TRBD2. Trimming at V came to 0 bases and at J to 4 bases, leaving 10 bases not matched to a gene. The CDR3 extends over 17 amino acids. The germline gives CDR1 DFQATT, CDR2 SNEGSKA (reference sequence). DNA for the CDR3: TGCAGTGCTAGAGATTCGGATAGCGGGAGGTTGGCAGATACGCAGTATTTT. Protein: CSARDSDSGRLADTQYF.

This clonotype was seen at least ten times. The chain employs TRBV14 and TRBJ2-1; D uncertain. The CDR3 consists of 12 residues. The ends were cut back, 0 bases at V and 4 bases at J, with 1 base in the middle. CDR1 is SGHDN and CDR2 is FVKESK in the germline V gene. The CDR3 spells CASSQDYNEQFF. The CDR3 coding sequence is TGTGCCAGCAGCCAAGATTACAATGAGCAGTTCTTC.

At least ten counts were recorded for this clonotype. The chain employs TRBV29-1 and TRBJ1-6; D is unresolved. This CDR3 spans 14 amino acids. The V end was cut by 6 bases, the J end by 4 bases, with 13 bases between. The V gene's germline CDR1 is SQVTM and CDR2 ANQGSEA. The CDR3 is CSVQDGGYNSPLHF. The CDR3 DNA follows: TGCAGCGTCCAGGACGGCGGGTATAATTCACCCCTCCACTTT. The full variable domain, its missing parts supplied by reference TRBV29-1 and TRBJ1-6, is SAVISQKPSRDICQRGTSLTIQCQVDSQVTMMFWYRQQPGQSLTLIATANQGSEATYESGFVIDKFPISRPNLTFSTLTVSNMSPEDSSIYLCSVQDGGYNSPLHFGNGTRLTVT.

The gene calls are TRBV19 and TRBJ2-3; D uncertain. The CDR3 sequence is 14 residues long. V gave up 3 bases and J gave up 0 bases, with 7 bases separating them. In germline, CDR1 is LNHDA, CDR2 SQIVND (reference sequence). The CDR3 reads CASSISLSTDTQYF. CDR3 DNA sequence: TGTGCCAGTAGTATCTCCTTGAGCACAGATACGCAGTATTTT.

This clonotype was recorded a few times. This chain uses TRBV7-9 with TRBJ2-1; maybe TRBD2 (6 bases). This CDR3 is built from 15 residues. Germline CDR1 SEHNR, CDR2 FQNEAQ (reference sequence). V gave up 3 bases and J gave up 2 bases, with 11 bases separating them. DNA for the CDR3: TGTGCCAGCAGCTTTAGGGAGGCCACCTACAATGAGCAGTTCTTC. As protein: CASSFREATYNEQFF.

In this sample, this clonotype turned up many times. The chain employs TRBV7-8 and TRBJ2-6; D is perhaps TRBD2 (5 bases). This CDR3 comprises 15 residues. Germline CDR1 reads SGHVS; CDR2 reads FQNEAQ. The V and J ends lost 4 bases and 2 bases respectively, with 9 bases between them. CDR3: CASSSTGTGANVLTF. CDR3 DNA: TGTGCCAGCAGCTCTACCGGGACTGGGGCCAACGTCCTGACTTTC.

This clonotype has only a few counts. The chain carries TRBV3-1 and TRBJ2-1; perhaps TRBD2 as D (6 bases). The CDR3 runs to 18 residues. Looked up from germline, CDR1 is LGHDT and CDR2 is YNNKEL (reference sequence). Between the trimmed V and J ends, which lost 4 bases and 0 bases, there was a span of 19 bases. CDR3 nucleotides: TGTGCCAGCAGCCTAATATCCTCGTTCGGGGGCTCCTACAATGAGCAGTTCTTC. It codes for CASSLISSFGGSYNEQFF.

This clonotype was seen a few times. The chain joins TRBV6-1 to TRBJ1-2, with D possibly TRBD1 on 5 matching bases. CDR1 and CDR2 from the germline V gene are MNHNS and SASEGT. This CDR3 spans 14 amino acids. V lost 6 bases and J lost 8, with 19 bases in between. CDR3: CASSPDSSSSGYTF. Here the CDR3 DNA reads TGTGCCAGCAGCCCCGACAGTTCCTCTAGCGGCTACACCTTC.

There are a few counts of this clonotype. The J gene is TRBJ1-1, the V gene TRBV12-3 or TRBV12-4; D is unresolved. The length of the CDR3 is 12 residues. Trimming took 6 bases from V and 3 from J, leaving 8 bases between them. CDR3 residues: CASRSGYTEAFF. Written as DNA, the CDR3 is TGTGCCAGCAGATCGGGGTACACTGAAGCTTTCTTT.

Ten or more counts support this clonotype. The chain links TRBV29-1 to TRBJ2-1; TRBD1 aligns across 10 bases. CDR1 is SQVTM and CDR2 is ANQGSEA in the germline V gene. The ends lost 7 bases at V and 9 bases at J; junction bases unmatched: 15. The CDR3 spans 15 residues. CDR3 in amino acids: CSGETGGHLMAEQFF. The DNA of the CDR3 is TGCAGCGGCGAGACAGGGGGCCACCTGATGGCTGAGCAGTTCTTC.

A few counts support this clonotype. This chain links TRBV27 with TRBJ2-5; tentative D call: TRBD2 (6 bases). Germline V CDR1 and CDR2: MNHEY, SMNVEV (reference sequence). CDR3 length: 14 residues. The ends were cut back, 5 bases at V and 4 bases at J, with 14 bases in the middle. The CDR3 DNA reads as TGTGCCAGCAGTCCCCGGGACTTGGGAGAGACCCAGTACTTC. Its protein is CASSPRDLGETQYF.

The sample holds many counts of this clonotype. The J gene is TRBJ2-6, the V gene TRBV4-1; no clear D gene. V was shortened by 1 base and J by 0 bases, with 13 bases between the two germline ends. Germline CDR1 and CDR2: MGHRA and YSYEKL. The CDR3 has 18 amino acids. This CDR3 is CASSQVWVSSSGANVLTF. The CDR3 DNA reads TGCGCCAGCAGCCAAGTTTGGGTCTCGAGCTCTGGGGCCAACGTCCTGACTTTC.

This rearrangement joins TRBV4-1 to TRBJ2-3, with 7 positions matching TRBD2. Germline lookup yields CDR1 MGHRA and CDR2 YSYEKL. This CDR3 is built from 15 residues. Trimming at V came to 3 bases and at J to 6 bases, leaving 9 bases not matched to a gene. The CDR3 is CASSHQDLAVDTQYF. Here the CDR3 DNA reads TGCGCCAGCAGCCACCAGGACCTAGCGGTTGATACGCAGTATTTT.

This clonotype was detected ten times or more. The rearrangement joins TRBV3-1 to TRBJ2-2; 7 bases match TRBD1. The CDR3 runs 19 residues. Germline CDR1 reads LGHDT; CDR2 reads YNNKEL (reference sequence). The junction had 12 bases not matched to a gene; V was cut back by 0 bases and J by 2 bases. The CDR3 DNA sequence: TGTGCCAGCAGCCAAGAAGCCGAACCGGGACAGCTAAACACCGGGGAGCTGTTTTTT. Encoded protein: CASSQEAEPGQLNTGELFF.

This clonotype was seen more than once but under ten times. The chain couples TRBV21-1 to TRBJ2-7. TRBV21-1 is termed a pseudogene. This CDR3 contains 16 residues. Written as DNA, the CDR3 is TGTGCCAGCAGCAAAGCGGGACGGAGAAACCCCTACGAGCAGTACGTC. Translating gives CASSKAGRRNPYEQYV.